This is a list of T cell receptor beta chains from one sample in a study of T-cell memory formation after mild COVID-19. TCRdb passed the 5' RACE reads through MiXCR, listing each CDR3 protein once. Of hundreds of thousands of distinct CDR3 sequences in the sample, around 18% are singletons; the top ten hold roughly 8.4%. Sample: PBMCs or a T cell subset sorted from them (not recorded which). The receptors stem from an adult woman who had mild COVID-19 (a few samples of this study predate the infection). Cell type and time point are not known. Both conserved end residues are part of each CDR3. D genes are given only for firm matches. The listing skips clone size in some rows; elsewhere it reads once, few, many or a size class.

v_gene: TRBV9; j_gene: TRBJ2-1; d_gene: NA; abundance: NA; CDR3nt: TGTGCCAGCAGCGCCGAACCCTCGGGTGAGCAGTTCTTC; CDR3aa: CASSAEPSGEQFF
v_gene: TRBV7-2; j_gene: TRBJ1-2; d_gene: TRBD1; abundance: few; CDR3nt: TGTGCCAGCAGCTTGGCCAGGGGGTACGGCTACACCTTC; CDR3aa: CASSLARGYGYTF
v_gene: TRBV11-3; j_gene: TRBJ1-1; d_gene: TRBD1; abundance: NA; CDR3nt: TGTGCCAGCAGCTTTAACAGGGGAACGAACACTGAAGCTTTCTTT; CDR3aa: CASSFNRGTNTEAFF
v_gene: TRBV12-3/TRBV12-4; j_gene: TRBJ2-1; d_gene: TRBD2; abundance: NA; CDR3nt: TGTGCCAGCAGCCACTCGCCGGGACTAGCGGGGGCAGGCAATGAGCAGTTCTTC; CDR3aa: CASSHSPGLAGAGNEQFF
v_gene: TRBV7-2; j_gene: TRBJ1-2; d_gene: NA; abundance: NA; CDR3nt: TGTGCCAGCAGCCCCCAGGAAGACTATGGCTACACCTTC; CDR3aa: CASSPQEDYGYTF
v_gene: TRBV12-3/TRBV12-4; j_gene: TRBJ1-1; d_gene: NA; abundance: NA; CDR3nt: TGTGCCAGCAGTCGGCCTTCGCGGAACACTGAAGCTTTCTTT; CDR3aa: CASSRPSRNTEAFF
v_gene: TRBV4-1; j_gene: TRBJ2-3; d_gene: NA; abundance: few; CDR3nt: TGCGCCAGCAGCCAAGAGGGGACTGATACGCAGTATTTT; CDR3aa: CASSQEGTDTQYF
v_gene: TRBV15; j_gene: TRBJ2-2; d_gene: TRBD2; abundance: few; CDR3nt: TGTGCCACCAGCAGAGGGACTAGCGGGAGAAGCGGCGGGGAGCTGTTTTTT; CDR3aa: CATSRGTSGRSGGELFF
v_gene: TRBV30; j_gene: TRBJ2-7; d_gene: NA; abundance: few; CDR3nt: TGTGCCTGGAGTGCACAACGCAAATGGTACGAGCAGTACTTC; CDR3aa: CAWSAQRKWYEQYF
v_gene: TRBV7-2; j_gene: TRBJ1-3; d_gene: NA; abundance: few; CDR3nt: TGTGCCAGCAGCCCTTTCGGAGGCTCTGGAAACACCATATATTTT; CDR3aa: CASSPFGGSGNTIYF
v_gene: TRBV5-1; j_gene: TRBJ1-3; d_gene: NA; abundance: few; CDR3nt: TGCGCCAGCAGCTTGGGGGGGCTCCCCTCTGGAAACACCATATATTTT; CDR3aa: CASSLGGLPSGNTIYF
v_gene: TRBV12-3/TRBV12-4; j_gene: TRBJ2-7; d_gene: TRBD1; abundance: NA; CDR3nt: TGTGCCAGCAGGCACCGACAGGGGGCTTACGAGCAGTACTTC; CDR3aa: CASRHRQGAYEQYF
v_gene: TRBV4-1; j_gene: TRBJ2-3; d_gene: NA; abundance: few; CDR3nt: TGCGCCAGCAGCCAAGATCTTAGTTCCAGTGGCACAGATACGCAGTATTTT; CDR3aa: CASSQDLSSSGTDTQYF
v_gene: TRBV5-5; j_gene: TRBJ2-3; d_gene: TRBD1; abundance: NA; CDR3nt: TGTGCCAGCAGAATGGGACAGGGAGGGGGGCGGACAGATACGCAGTATTTT; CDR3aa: CASRMGQGGGRTDTQYF
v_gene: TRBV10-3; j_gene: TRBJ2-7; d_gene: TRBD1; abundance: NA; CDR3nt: TGTGCCATCAGTCCCCCCGGGACAGGGTACGAGCAGTACTTC; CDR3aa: CAISPPGTGYEQYF
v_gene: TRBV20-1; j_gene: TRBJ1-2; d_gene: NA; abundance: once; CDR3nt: TGCAGTGCGTCCCCAGGGGAAGCTAACTATGGCTACACCTTC; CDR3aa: CSASPGEANYGYTF
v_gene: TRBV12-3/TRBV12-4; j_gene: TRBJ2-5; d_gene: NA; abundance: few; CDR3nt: TGTGCCAGCAGTTTAAAGGGCCAAGAGACCCAGTACTTC; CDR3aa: CASSLKGQETQYF
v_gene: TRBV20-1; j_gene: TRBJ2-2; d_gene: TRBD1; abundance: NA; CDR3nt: TGCAGTGCTTGGGACAGGAACACCGGGGAGCTGTTTTTT; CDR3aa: CSAWDRNTGELFF
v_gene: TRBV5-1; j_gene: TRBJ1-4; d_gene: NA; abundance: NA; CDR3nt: TGCGCCAGCAGCTTAGGACGGAGAGTGGATGAAAAACTGTTTTTT; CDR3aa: CASSLGRRVDEKLFF
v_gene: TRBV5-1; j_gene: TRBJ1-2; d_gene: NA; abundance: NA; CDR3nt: TGCGCCAGCAGCTTGGATACAGGGATGGAGGGCTACACCTTC; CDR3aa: CASSLDTGMEGYTF
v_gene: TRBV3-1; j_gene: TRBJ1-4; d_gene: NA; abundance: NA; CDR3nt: TGTGCCAGCAGCCAAGCAGGAGGAGGCCTGAATGAAAAACTGTTTTTT; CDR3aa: CASSQAGGGLNEKLFF
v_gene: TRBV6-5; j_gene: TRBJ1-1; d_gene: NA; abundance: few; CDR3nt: TGTGCCAGCAGTTACGGGACAACCCTGAACACTGAAGCTTTCTTT; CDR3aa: CASSYGTTLNTEAFF
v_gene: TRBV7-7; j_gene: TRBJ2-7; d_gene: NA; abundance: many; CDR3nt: TGTGCTAGCAGCTTAGCCCCGGACGGATCCTACGAGCAGTACTTC; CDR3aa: CASSLAPDGSYEQYF
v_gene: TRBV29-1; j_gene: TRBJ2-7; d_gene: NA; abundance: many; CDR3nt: TGCAGCGTTGCGGGTTCCTACGAGCAGTACTTC; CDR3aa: CSVAGSYEQYF
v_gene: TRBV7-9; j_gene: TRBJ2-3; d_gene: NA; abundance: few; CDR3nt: TGTGCCAGCAGCTTAGTTTGGACACGCAGAACAGATACGCAGTATTTT; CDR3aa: CASSLVWTRRTDTQYF
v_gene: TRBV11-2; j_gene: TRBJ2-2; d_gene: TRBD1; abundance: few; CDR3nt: TGTGCCAGCAGCTTAGATTTCGCAGGGGGCATGACCGGGGAGCTGTTTTTT; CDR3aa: CASSLDFAGGMTGELFF
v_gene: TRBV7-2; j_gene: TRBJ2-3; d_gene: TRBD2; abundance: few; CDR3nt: TGTGCCAGCAGCCACCCGCGGGGGGGAAGCACAGATACGCAGTATTTT; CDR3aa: CASSHPRGGSTDTQYF
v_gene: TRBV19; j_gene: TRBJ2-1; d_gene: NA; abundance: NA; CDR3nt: TGTGCCAGTTGTATGGCTTCGCTGGGGTTGGATGAGCAGTTCTTC; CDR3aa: CASCMASLGLDEQFF
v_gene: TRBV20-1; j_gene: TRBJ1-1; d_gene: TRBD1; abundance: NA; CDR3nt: TGCAGTGCTAGAGATCTCAGAGACAGGGACACTGAAGCTTTCTTT; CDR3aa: CSARDLRDRDTEAFF
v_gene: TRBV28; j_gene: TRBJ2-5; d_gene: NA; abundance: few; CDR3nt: TGTGCCAGCAGGGATACAGGGATCCAGTACTTC; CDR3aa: CASRDTGIQYF
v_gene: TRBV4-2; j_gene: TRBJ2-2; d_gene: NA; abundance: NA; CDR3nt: TGTGCCAGCAGCCAAGATGGGTTATTGGGACAACAGTCCGGGGAGCTGTTTTTT; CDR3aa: CASSQDGLLGQQSGELFF
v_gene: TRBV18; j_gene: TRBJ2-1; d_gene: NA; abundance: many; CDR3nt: TGTGCCAGCTCACCGTTTACAGATTTTTCCTACAATGAGCAGTTCTTC; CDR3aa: CASSPFTDFSYNEQFF
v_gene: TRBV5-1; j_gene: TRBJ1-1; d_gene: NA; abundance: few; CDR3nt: TGCGCCAGCAGCTTGGGGTTGGCGGACTCCCCCCGGAACACTGAAGCTTTCTTT; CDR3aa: CASSLGLADSPRNTEAFF
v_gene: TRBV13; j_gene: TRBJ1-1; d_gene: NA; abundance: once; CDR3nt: TGTGCCAGCAGCCGACCATCCGGTAACGAAGCTTTCTTT; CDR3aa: CASSRPSGNEAFF
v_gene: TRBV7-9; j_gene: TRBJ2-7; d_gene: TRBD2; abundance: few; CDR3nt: TGTGCCGGAGCGTTGGCTAGCGGGAGGGCCTACGAGCAGTACTTC; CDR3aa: CAGALASGRAYEQYF
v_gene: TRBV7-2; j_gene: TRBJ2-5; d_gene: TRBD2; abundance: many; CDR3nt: TGTGCCAGCAGCCCCGATAGCGGGAGAGAGACCCAGTACTTC; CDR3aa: CASSPDSGRETQYF
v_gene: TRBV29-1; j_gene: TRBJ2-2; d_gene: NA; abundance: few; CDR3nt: TGCAGCGCGGCAGGGAACACCGGGGAGCTGTTTTTT; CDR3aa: CSAAGNTGELFF
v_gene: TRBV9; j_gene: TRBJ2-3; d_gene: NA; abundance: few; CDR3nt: TGTGCCAGCAGCGCAGGAGGGGCAACCAACACAGATACGCAGTATTTT; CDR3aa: CASSAGGATNTDTQYF
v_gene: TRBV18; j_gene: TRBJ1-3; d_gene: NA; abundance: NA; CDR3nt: TGTGCCAGCTCACCAAATTCAAATAACGGAAACACCATATATTTT; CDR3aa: CASSPNSNNGNTIYF
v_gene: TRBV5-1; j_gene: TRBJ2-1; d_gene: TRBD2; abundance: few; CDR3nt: TGCGCCAGCAGCGGAATTGGACTAGGAATCTATGAGCAGTTCTTC; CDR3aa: CASSGIGLGIYEQFF
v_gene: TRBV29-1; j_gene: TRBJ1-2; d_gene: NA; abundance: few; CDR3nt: TGCAGCGTTGAAGATCCAGGGAATGGCTACACCTTC; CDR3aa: CSVEDPGNGYTF
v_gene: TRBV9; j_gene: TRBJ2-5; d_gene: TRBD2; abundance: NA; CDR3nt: TGTGCCAGCAGCGCCTACTTGGGACTACCCCAGCAAGAGACCCAGTACTTC; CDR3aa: CASSAYLGLPQQETQYF
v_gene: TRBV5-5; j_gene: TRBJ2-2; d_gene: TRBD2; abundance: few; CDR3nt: TGTGCCAGCAGCTTGGGGGTTACGGGAGGGCCCTTCGGGGAGCTGTTTTTT; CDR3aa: CASSLGVTGGPFGELFF
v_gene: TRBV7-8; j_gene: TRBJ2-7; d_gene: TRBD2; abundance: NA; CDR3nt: TGTGCCAGCAGCTCGAACCTACTAGCGGGAGTAGGTAGCTACGAGCAGTACTTC; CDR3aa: CASSSNLLAGVGSYEQYF
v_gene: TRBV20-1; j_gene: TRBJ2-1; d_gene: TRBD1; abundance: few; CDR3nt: TGCAGTGCCAAGCGTAGGGGGCGCGTAAATGAGCAGTTCTTC; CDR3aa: CSAKRRGRVNEQFF
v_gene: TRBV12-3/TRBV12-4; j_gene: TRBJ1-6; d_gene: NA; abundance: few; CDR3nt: TGTGCCAGCAGCCTAAGCGATTCACCCCTCCACTTT; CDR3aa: CASSLSDSPLHF
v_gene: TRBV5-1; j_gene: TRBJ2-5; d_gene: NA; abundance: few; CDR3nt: TGCGCCAGCAGCCCGGCCGGGGTTCCAGGCCAAGAGACCCAGTACTTC; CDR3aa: CASSPAGVPGQETQYF
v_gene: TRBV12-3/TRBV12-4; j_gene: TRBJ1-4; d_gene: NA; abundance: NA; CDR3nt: TGTGCCAGCAGTTTAAACGGAGGGGCGCTTGAAAAACTGTTTTTT; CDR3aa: CASSLNGGALEKLFF
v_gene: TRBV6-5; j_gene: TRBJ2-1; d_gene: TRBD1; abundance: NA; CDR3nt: TGTGCCAGCAGTCGGTACAGGGGGTCTGAGCAGTTCTTC; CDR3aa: CASSRYRGSEQFF
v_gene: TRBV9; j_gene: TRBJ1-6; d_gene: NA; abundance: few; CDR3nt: TGTGCCAGCAGCTCAGGGACAAGGGGGAATTCACCCCTCCACTTT; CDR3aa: CASSSGTRGNSPLHF